These 11 T cell receptor beta chains share one sample of origin, sequenced in a study of cytomegalovirus exposure and HLA in healthy donors. Primers: 60 Vbeta forward and 13 Jbeta reverse. Sequencing was performed with immunoSEQ multiplex PCR; in TCRdb, only in-frame clones are kept and a portion is missing. Of 150,000 to 200,000 clones listed, roughly three quarters are singletons. Input material: PBMCs. These receptors all come from a male donor in good health and CMV-seropositive.

A few counts support this clone. The chain employs TRBV2 and TRBJ2-7; 11 nucleotides match TRBD1. The CDR3 length is 14 residues. The V segment lost 7 bases and the J segment 3 bases; nucleotides outside the gene matches: 5. In germline, CDR1 is SNHLY, CDR2 FYNNEI. CDR3 residues: CASKTGTGGYEQYF. The DNA for the CDR3 is TGTGCCAGCAAAACCGGGACAGGGGGCTACGAGCAGTACTTC.

The gene calls are TRBV2 and TRBJ1-1, with 8 bases matching TRBD1. The germline CDR1 and CDR2 sequences are SNHLY and FYNNEI. V lost 3 bases, J lost 0 bases, and 3 bases stayed unmatched. The CDR3 is 15 amino acids. The CDR3 bases are TGTGCCAGCAGTGACCTGGGACAGGTGAACACTGAAGCTTTCTTT. This sequence encodes CASSDLGQVNTEAFF.

This clone occurred a few times. The chain links TRBV6-5 to TRBJ2-4; D is possibly TRBD2 (6 bases). The CDR3 extends over 14 amino acids. The germline gives CDR1 MNHEY, CDR2 SVGAGI. Trimming removed 4 bases at V and 4 bases at J, with 11 bases between. Here the CDR3 reads CASSSLGRKNIQYF. The CDR3 nucleotides read TGTGCCAGCAGTTCCTTGGGGAGGAAAAACATTCAGTACTTC.

The CDR3 protein is CASSLGSTGPNYEQYF. CDR3 sequence (DNA): TGTGCCAGCAGCTTGGGGTCGACAGGACCAAACTACGAGCAGTACTTC. The chain carries TRBV7-3 and TRBJ2-7, with D tentatively TRBD1 (6 bases). Trimming took 3 bases from V and 3 from J, leaving 18 bases between them. Germline loops: CDR1 SGHTA, CDR2 FQGTGA. The CDR3 runs 16 residues.

The rearrangement links TRBV6-5 to TRBJ1-6; 9 nucleotides line up with TRBD1. CDR3 length: 14 residues. The germline CDR1 and CDR2 sequences are MNHEY and SVGAGI. The V segment lost 7 bases and the J segment 14 bases; nucleotides outside the gene matches: 12. CDR3 protein: CASKRRDRVSSLHF. CDR3 sequence (DNA): TGTGCCAGCAAACGCCGGGACAGGGTTTCGTCCCTCCACTTT.

The gene calls are TRBV6-6 and TRBJ2-7; D may be TRBD1 (5 bases). Deletions cut 0 bases from V and 2 bases from J, with 5 bases between. The germline CDR1 and CDR2 sequences are MNHNY and SVGAGI (reference sequence). The CDR3 contains 13 residues. CDR3 in amino acids: CASSYSGAYEQYF. The DNA of the CDR3 is TGTGCCAGCAGTTACTCAGGGGCCTACGAGCAGTACTTC.

This rearrangement joins TRBV30 to TRBJ2-7; D is uncertain. The germline V gene encodes CDR1 GTSNPN and CDR2 SVGIG (reference sequence). V was pared by 4 bases and J by 1 base, with 17 bases between. The CDR3 loop spans 15 amino acids. The CDR3 coding sequence is TGTGCCTGGAAGCGAAGGCCCCACGATTCCTACGAGCAGTACTTC. This codes for CAWKRRPHDSYEQYF.

The gene calls are TRBV2 and TRBJ2-2; the D is unclear. The V end lost 4 bases, the J end lost 4 bases, and 10 bases lay between the germline ends. Per the germline V gene, CDR1 is SNHLY and CDR2 is FYNNEI. The CDR3 is 14 residues long. The CDR3 bases are TGTGCCAGCAGTGGAGTCTATCTCACCGGGGAGCTGTTTTTT. Protein product: CASSGVYLTGELFF.

This clone was picked up one time. The genes are TRBV7-6 and TRBJ2-3; the match to TRBD2 covers 8 bases. This CDR3 is 15 amino acids long. The junction had 5 bases not matched to a gene; V was cut back by 2 bases and J by 4 bases. Per germline, CDR1 SGHVS and CDR2 FNYEAQ. Here the CDR3 DNA reads TGTGCCAGCAGCTTAAACGGGGGGGCACCAGATACGCAGTATTTT. Translating it yields CASSLNGGAPDTQYF.

The chain joins TRBV5-6 to TRBJ2-7; possibly TRBD1 for D (6 bases). V lost 3 bases and J 6 bases, leaving 13 bases between the germline ends. This CDR3 is built from 13 residues. Per germline, CDR1 SGHDT and CDR2 YYEEEE. The CDR3 sequence is CASSWGQIGEQYF. As DNA, the CDR3 is TGTGCCAGCAGCTGGGGGCAAATCGGCGAGCAGTACTTC.

The chain recombines TRBV5-1 with TRBJ2-2; the D is unclear. Trimming left V 4 bases short and J 2 bases short, with 12 bases between. This CDR3 is 15 amino acids long. Germline values: CDR1 SGHRS, CDR2 YFSETQ. The CDR3 nucleotides read TGCGCCAGCAGCCCCTACAGTAGTAACACCGGGGAGCTGTTTTTT. Encoded protein: CASSPYSSNTGELFF.